Below, 14 T cell receptor beta chains from the same sample are listed, as sequenced in a study of regulatory T cells in long-lasting Graves disease. Indicated time point: persistent/refractory GD, antithyroid drugs over 5 years with positive TRAb. RNA from PBMCs was the source of the TCR library. HTBI primers from iRepertoire and Arm-PCR of CDR3 regions yielded the TCR beta libraries. Each CDR3 protein gets one entry after TCRdb re-called the multiplex PCR reads with MiXCR. The sample contains around 460,000 distinct CDR3 sequences, 20% to 25% of which appear only once. The source material was peripheral blood mononuclear cells (PBMCs), sampled when the disease was refractory, from a patient treated with antithyroid drugs. The receptors come from a female donor with Graves disease.

This clonotype was picked up a small number of times. The V gene is TRBV19, the J gene TRBJ1-2; D unclear. The CDR3 consists of 12 residues. V was cut by 3 bases and J by 2 bases, with 4 bases left in between. Germline CDR1 and CDR2: LNHDA and SQIVND (reference sequence). The CDR3 bases are TGTGCCAGTAGTATCACCAACTATGGCTACACCTTC. This sequence encodes CASSITNYGYTF.

This clonotype has only one observation. This chain links TRBV7-6 with TRBJ2-7, with D unclear. Per germline, CDR1 SGHVS and CDR2 FNYEAQ. The CDR3 totals 14 residues. Trimming left V 2 bases short and J 2 bases short, with 10 bases between. DNA for the CDR3: TGTGCCAGCAGCTTAACGGTTACCACCTACGAGCAGTACTTC. Its translation: CASSLTVTTYEQYF.

The J gene is TRBJ2-2, the V gene TRBV6-1; 12 bases line up with TRBD1. This CDR3 is built from 15 residues. Germline-derived CDR1 and CDR2 are MNHNS and SASEGT. V lost 7 bases, J lost 7 bases, and 7 bases stayed unmatched. This CDR3 is CASTPGQGAGGELFF. CDR3 coding DNA: TGTGCCAGCACCCCGGGACAGGGGGCCGGCGGGGAGCTGTTTTTT.

The chain employs TRBV30 and TRBJ1-1; 7 nucleotides match TRBD1. Losses at the gene ends were 8 bases for V and 1 base for J; bases not matched to a gene: 13. The CDR3 is made up of 15 amino acids. CDR1 and CDR2 from the germline V gene are GTSNPN and SVGIG (reference sequence). The CDR3 sequence is CAGRQGGRWNTEAFF. CDR3 bases: TGTGCCGGACGACAGGGAGGTCGTTGGAACACTGAAGCTTTCTTT. Supplemented by reference TRBV30 and TRBJ1-1, the full variable domain reads SQTIHQWPATLVQPVGSPLSLECTVEGTSNPNLYWYRQAAGRGLQLLFYSVGIGQISSEVPQNLSASRPQDRQFILSSKKLLLSDSGFYLCAGRQGGRWNTEAFFGQGTRLTVV.

The rearrangement uses TRBV24-1 and TRBJ2-1, with TRBD2 as a possible D gene (6 bases). Germline CDR1 is KGHDR and CDR2 is SFDVKD. Trimming removed 6 bases at V and 7 bases at J, with 12 bases between. The CDR3 is 13 amino acids. CDR3 sequence: CATSRAGWNEQFF. The CDR3 DNA reads as TGTGCCACCAGTAGGGCGGGATGGAATGAGCAGTTCTTC.

Of note for this clonotype: The junction does not match germline at one end; this may be a read error. The V gene is TRBV2, the J gene TRBJ2-7, with D tentatively TRBD2 (6 bases). Germline V gene sequence: CDR1 SNHLY, CDR2 FYNNEI. This CDR3 has 15 amino acids. CDR3 nucleotide sequence: TGCGCCAGCAGCCCCTCTGGGGGGTTTGCCTACGAGCAGTACTTC. Its translation: CASSPSGGFAYEQYF.

This chain joins TRBV29-1 and TRBJ2-6; no clear D. In germline, CDR1 is SQVTM, CDR2 ANQGSEA. Trimming shortened V by 1 base and J by 3 bases, and 7 bases separated the two germline ends. The CDR3 spans 14 residues. The CDR3 spells CSVEVGGGANVLTF. CDR3 sequence (DNA): TGCAGCGTTGAAGTCGGCGGTGGGGCCAACGTCCTGACTTTC.

This clonotype has only a few counts. The rearrangement joins TRBV6-1 to TRBJ2-2, with D possibly called TRBD1 or TRBD2 (6 bases each). Germline V gene data show CDR1 as MNHNS and CDR2 as SASEGT. The CDR3 runs to 15 residues. The germline V and J ends were trimmed by 7 bases and 6 bases, with 18 bases remaining between them. Here the CDR3 reads CASNRAGYRAGELFF. For the CDR3, the DNA is TGTGCCAGCAACAGGGCGGGGTATCGCGCCGGGGAGCTGTTTTTT.

This clonotype was seen many times. V and J are TRBV7-8 and TRBJ1-1; maybe TRBD1 (5 bases). CDR1 and CDR2 from the germline V gene are SGHVS and FQNEAQ. The CDR3 sequence is 15 residues long. The germline V and J ends were trimmed by 3 bases and 0 bases, with 11 bases remaining between them. In nucleotides, the CDR3 is TGTGCCAGCAGCTTGGCAGGGTCAATGAACACTGAAGCTTTCTTT. Its translation is CASSLAGSMNTEAFF.

J is TRBJ1-3 and V is TRBV18, with D perhaps TRBD1 (6 bases). CDR3 length: 13 residues. CDR1 is KGHSH and CDR2 is LQKENI in the germline V gene. V lost 8 bases and J lost 0, with 8 bases in between. The CDR3 nucleotides are TGTGCCAGCGAGGACAGCTCTGGAAACACCATATATTTT. Protein product: CASEDSSGNTIYF.

This chain connects TRBV20-1 to TRBJ2-3; 7 positions match TRBD1. The CDR3 is 15 amino acids. The V and J ends lost 2 bases and 3 bases, in that order; junction bases with no gene match: 8. Germline CDR1 and CDR2: DFQATT and SNEGSKA (reference sequence). DNA of the CDR3: TGCAGTGCTAGATCCCGACAGGGAAAGACAGATACGCAGTATTTT. Translated, it gives CSARSRQGKTDTQYF.

V is TRBV27 and J is TRBJ2-7; 8 bases line up with TRBD1. Trimming cost V 5 bases and J 0 bases; bases outside gene matches: 6. The CDR3 extends over 15 amino acids. CDR1 and CDR2 (germline): MNHEY, SMNVEV (reference sequence). The CDR3, as DNA: TGTGCCAGCAGTAGGACAGGGAGAGCCTCCTACGAGCAGTACTTC. It specifies CASSRTGRASYEQYF.

The chain couples TRBV7-9 to TRBJ2-7; 8 bases are shared with TRBD1. The germline V gene encodes CDR1 SEHNR and CDR2 FQNEAQ (reference sequence). V dropped 3 bases and J dropped 5; count of bases not matched to a gene: 3. The CDR3 loop spans 13 amino acids. The CDR3 here is CASSLDRVNEQYF. In DNA, the CDR3 is TGTGCCAGCAGCTTGGACAGGGTTAACGAGCAGTACTTC.

This clonotype was counted only a few times. This sequence joins TRBV20-1 and TRBJ1-5; tentative D call: TRBD1 (5 bases). V was trimmed by 4 bases and J by 7 bases, leaving 17 bases between them. This CDR3 is 14 amino acids long. Looked up from germline, CDR1 is DFQATT and CDR2 is SNEGSKA (reference sequence). The chain's CDR3 is CSAIFGGTTQPQHF. The CDR3 nucleotides read TGCAGTGCTATATTTGGGGGGACTACACAGCCCCAGCATTTT.